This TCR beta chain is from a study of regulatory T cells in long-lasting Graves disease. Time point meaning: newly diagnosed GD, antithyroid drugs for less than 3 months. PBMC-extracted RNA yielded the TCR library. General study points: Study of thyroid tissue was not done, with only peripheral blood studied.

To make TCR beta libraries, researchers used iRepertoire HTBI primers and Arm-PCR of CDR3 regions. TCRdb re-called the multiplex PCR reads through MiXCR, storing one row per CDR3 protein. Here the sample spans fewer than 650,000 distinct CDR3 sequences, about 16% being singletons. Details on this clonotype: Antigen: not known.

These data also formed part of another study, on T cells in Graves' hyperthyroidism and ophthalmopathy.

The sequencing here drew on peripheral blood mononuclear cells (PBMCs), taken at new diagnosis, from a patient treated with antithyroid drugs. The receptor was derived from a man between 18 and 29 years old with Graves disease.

CDR3 DNA sequence: TGCAGCGTCGGGACTAGCGGGGCTGATACGCAGTATTTT. Amino acid sequence: CSVGTSGADTQYF. This sequence joins TRBV29-1 and TRBJ2-3; 13 bases are shared with TRBD2. The ends lost 6 bases at V and 6 bases at J; junction bases unmatched: 3. The CDR3 length is 13 residues. The germline V gene has CDR1 SQVTM and CDR2 ANQGSEA.